The clone carrying this TCR beta chain showed up just a few times. What it binds is not known. A single record per CDR3 protein comes from TCRdb applying MiXCR to the reads. The data contain approximately 500,000 distinct CDR3 sequences, approximately 15% of them seen just once; the ten biggest clones take up 24%. This sample was included in a study of T cell repertoires in cytomegalovirus infection. Study overall: Public TCR beta signatures marked donors with CMV infection and the matching HLA.

Study conclusions and caveats: Dominating the ex vivo response were HLA-C-restricted CMV-specific TCR beta clonotypes.

CDR1 and CDR2 from the germline V gene are SQVTM and ANQGSEA. The CDR3 consists of 13 residues. The ends were cut back, 7 bases at V and 5 bases at J, with 16 bases in the middle. The sequence was obtained from a human donor in good health (CMV status not recorded). Some clones in this sample may be carry-over from other donors' samples. This sequence joins TRBV29-1 and TRBJ2-3; no clear D gene. Sequenced input: CD8+ T cells from PBMCs. The CDR3 is CSGRQNPRDTQYF. As DNA, the CDR3 is TGCAGCGGGAGACAAAACCCGCGAGATACGCAGTATTTT.